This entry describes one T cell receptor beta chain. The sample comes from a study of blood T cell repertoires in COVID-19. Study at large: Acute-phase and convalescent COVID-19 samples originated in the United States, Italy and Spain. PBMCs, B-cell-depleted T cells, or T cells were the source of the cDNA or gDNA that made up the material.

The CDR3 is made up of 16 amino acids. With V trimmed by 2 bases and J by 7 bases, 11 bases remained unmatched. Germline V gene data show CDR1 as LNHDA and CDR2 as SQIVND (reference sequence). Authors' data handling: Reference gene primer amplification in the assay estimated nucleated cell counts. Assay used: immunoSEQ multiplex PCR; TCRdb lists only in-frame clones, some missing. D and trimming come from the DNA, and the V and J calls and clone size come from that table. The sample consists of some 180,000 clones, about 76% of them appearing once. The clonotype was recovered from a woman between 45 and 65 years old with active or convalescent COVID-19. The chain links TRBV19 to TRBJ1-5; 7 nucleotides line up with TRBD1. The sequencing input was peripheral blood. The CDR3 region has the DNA TGTGCCAGTAGTATACGTCACAGGGGAGAGGAGCAGCCCCAGCATTTT. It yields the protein CASSIRHRGEEQPQHF.